A single sample is the source of the 17 T cell receptor beta chains below, sequenced in a study of blood T cells in healthy people across ages. Next came a second PCR, run for roughly 6 to 11 cycles, which used a sample-barcoded 5' primer along with a J-beta primer mix. TCRdb independently ran MiXCR on the 5' RACE reads; one entry per CDR3 protein. The sample lists hundreds of thousands of distinct CDR3 sequences, 40% to 50% occurring once. The material sequenced was blood. The receptors shown here come from a man in his fifties or sixties in good health.

This chain joins TRBV6-2 or TRBV6-3 and TRBJ2-1; D is possibly TRBD1 or TRBD2 (5 bases each). The CDR3 spans 14 residues. Trimming took 0 bases from V and 4 from J, leaving 7 bases between them. CDR1 is MNHEY, CDR2 SVGEGT, per germline. The DNA of the CDR3 is TGTGCCAGCAGTTACTCGAGGGGATACAATGAGCAGTTCTTC. This codes for CASSYSRGYNEQFF.

As to this clonotype: Compared with germline, one end of the junction differs, possibly owing to a read error. J is TRBJ1-1 and V is TRBV6-2 or TRBV6-3; D perhaps matches TRBD1 (5 bases). The V gene's germline CDR1 is MNHEY and CDR2 SVGEGT. The CDR3 is made up of 14 amino acids. Written as DNA, the CDR3 is TGTTCCAGCAGTTACGGCAGGGCGAACCCTGAAGCTTTCTTT. This gives the protein CSSSYGRANPEAFF.

The chain is built from TRBV12-3 or TRBV12-4 and TRBJ2-3, with 11 positions matching TRBD2. The CDR3 is 15 residues long. V shed 5 bases and J 3 bases; nucleotides not matched to a gene: 4. The CDR3 region is CASSVSGGATDTQYF. In DNA form, the CDR3 reads TGTGCCAGCAGTGTTAGCGGGGGGGCGACAGATACGCAGTATTTT.

V usage is TRBV4-3 and J usage is TRBJ2-7, with D unresolved. The V end was cut by 2 bases, the J end by 5 bases, with 10 bases between. Germline V gene sequence: CDR1 LGHNA, CDR2 YSLEER. The CDR3 has 13 residues. CDR3 coding DNA: TGCGCCAGCAGCCAAAATAGAGTAGACGAGCAGTACTTC. Protein: CASSQNRVDEQYF.

This chain uses TRBV28 with TRBJ2-1, with D perhaps TRBD1 (5 bases). CDR1 MDHEN and CDR2 SYDVKM come from the germline V gene. The CDR3 consists of 14 residues. V dropped 0 bases and J dropped 10 bases, with 13 bases sitting between them. DNA of the CDR3: TGTGCCAGCAGTTTATGGCAGGGTGCGAACGAGCAGTTCTTC. This gives the protein CASSLWQGANEQFF.

This clonotype came up many times. The chain joins TRBV10-3 to TRBJ2-1; 7 bases match TRBD2. V lost 8 bases, J lost 3 bases, and 10 bases stayed unmatched. The V gene's germline CDR1 is ENHRY and CDR2 SYGVKD. The CDR3 contains 15 residues. The CDR3 DNA reads TGTGCCATCGCCACTCTAGCGGAGCGCTACAATGAGCAGTTCTTC. Encoded protein: CAIATLAERYNEQFF.

CDR3 coding DNA: TGTGCCAGCAGCTTACGAGGCAGGGGGATAACTGGGGCCAACGTCCTGACTTTC. Its translation is CASSLRGRGITGANVLTF. J is TRBJ2-6 and V is TRBV5-6; 7 bases fit TRBD1. V shed 2 bases, J shed 2 bases, and the junction held 10 bases outside the gene matches. Germline CDR1 reads SGHDT; CDR2 reads YYEEEE. This CDR3 region has 18 residues.

The gene calls are TRBV4-3 and TRBJ2-5, with D possibly being TRBD2 (6 bases). The CDR3 totals 15 residues. The germline gives CDR1 LGHNA, CDR2 YSLEER. Between the trimmed V and J ends, which lost 4 bases and 11 bases, there was a span of 23 bases. CDR3 DNA: TGCGCCAGCAGCCTTTCCACGGCGGGATACAATGAGCAGTACTTC. As protein: CASSLSTAGYNEQYF.

The chain carries TRBV27 and TRBJ2-7; 12 bases are shared with TRBD2. The CDR3 spans 16 residues. Per the germline V gene, CDR1 is MNHEY and CDR2 is SMNVEV (reference sequence). Germline trimming cut 5 bases from V and 6 bases from J; bases unmatched to any gene: 11. This CDR3 reads CASSNGLAGTVGEQYF. CDR3 sequence (DNA): TGTGCCAGCAGTAACGGACTAGCGGGAACTGTCGGCGAGCAGTACTTC.

This clonotype was detected only a few times. The chain joins TRBV30 to TRBJ2-7, with D tentatively TRBD1 or TRBD2 (6 bases each). Trimming removed 2 bases from V and 2 bases from J, with 10 bases in between. CDR1 GTSNPN and CDR2 SVGIG come from the germline V gene (reference sequence). The CDR3 spans 13 residues. CDR3: CAWSSGGPYEQYF. Written as DNA, the CDR3 is TGTGCCTGGAGTAGTGGGGGGCCCTACGAGCAGTACTTC.

A word on this clonotype: One base away lies a much larger clone, so this may be a sequencing read error. Here the CDR3 reads CASSRQGVAKNIQYF. CDR3 DNA: TGTGCCAGCAGCCGACAGGGAGTAGCCAAAAACATTCAGTACTTC. The chain links TRBV14 to TRBJ2-4; 7 bases align to TRBD1. After removal of 4 bases from V and 0 bases from J, the junction contained 3 bases not matched to a gene. This CDR3 contains 15 residues. Germline-derived CDR1 and CDR2 are SGHDN and FVKESK. The full variable domain, rest sourced from reference TRBV14 and TRBJ2-4, is EAGVTQFPSHSVIEKGQTVTLRCDPISGHDNLYWYRRVMGKEIKFLLHFVKESKQDESGMPNNRFLAERTGGTYSTLKVQPAELEDSGVYFCASSRQGVAKNIQYFGAGTRLSVL.

The J gene is TRBJ2-3, the V gene TRBV7-6; TRBD1 aligns across 9 bases. The CDR3 extends over 15 amino acids. Germline CDR1 is SGHVS and CDR2 is FNYEAQ. The trim removed 5 bases at V and 8 bases at J, leaving 11 bases unmatched. The CDR3: CASSPRDRALGTQYF. For the CDR3, the DNA is TGTGCCAGCAGCCCCCGGGACAGGGCTTTAGGTACGCAGTATTTT.

The chain combines TRBV28 with TRBJ2-1; D remains unclear. The DNA matches TRBJ2-7 better at its end, which makes the J call doubtful. CDR1 and CDR2 (germline): MDHEN, SYDVKM. This CDR3 region has 14 residues. The CDR3: CASSLLRYYNEQYF. The CDR3 DNA follows: TGTGCCAGCAGTTTGTTACGGTACTACAATGAGCAGTACTTC.

A word on this clonotype: At one of its ends the junction is not consistent with the germline gene, which may arise from a read error. The chain employs TRBV7-8 and TRBJ2-7; 7 bases are a match to TRBD1. CDR1 is SGHVS, CDR2 FQNEAQ, per germline. The length of the CDR3 is 15 residues. CDR3 bases: TGTACCAGCAGCTTAGTAGGGGGCAGCTCCTACGAGCAGTACTTC. Protein sequence: CTSSLVGGSSYEQYF.

In this sample, this clonotype turned up a few times. V and J are TRBV2 and TRBJ2-1; TRBD2 agrees at 8 bases. V was pared by 7 bases and J by 10 bases, with 12 bases of the junction left unmatched. Germline V gene sequence: CDR1 SNHLY, CDR2 FYNNEI. This CDR3 has 14 residues. The CDR3 sequence: CASIQTRPSGEQFF. The CDR3 nucleotides read TGTGCCAGCATCCAGACCAGGCCTAGCGGGGAGCAGTTCTTC.

This clonotype was counted many times. The gene calls are TRBV3-1 and TRBJ2-7; 11 bases line up with TRBD2. V shed 4 bases, J shed 5 bases, and the junction held 10 bases outside the gene matches. From germline, CDR1 is LGHDT and CDR2 YNNKEL (reference sequence). The CDR3 is 16 amino acids. The CDR3 loop reads CASSRHRTSGSNEQYF. In DNA, the CDR3 is TGTGCCAGCAGCCGACACCGGACTAGCGGGTCCAACGAGCAGTACTTC.

This chain links TRBV11-1 with TRBJ2-1; the D call may be TRBD1 or TRBD2 (5 bases each). This CDR3 has 15 amino acids. The V end was cut by 5 bases, the J end by 5 bases, with 16 bases between. Germline assignment: CDR1 SGHAT and CDR2 FQDESV (reference sequence). The CDR3 loop is CASSPQVGVNNEQFF. The DNA of the CDR3 is TGTGCCAGCAGCCCGCAGGTGGGGGTGAACAATGAGCAGTTCTTC.